This TCR beta chain is drawn from a study of T cell responses to AZD1222 COVID-19 vaccine. Measured with immunoSEQ multiplex PCR; TCRdb has only the in-frame clones, and not every one. The sample carries around 80,000 clones, less than 95% recorded once. Notes on the study in general: Baseline serostatus was positive in only a handful of AZD1222 recipients.

Trimming at V came to 6 bases and at J to 3 bases, leaving 8 bases not matched to a gene. Looked up from germline, CDR1 is MNHEY and CDR2 is SMNVEV (reference sequence). The CDR3 covers 16 residues. Details on this clone: Antigen specificity is unknown.

The rearrangement links TRBV27 to TRBJ2-7; 13 bases fit TRBD2. This receptor was taken from an adult who received the AZD1222 COVID-19 vaccine. This specimen was peripheral blood, taken 28 days after the second AZD1222 dose. This CDR3 reads CASRGLAGMSLYEQYF. As DNA, the CDR3 is TGTGCCAGCAGGGGACTAGCGGGGATGAGCCTCTACGAGCAGTACTTC.